The 20 T cell receptor beta chains below come from one sample, sequenced in a study of blood T cell repertoires in COVID-19. Profiling relied on immunoSEQ multiplex PCR, and the TCRdb table lists in-frame clones only, not all of them. The data show some 350,000 clones, 89% seen once. Sequencing input: peripheral blood. Receptor source: a woman younger than 45 with COVID-19, enrolled during active disease.

The chain uses TRBV25-1 and TRBJ1-3, with D maybe TRBD1 (5 bases). This CDR3 has 17 amino acids. Germline CDR1 reads MGHDK; CDR2 reads SYGVNS. Trimming removed 3 bases at V and 4 bases at J, with 19 bases between. This CDR3 is CASSDLTQGWKGNTIYF. CDR3 sequence (DNA): TGTGCCAGCAGTGATTTAACGCAGGGTTGGAAGGGAAACACCATATATTTT. The full variable domain, rest sourced from reference TRBV25-1 and TRBJ1-3, is EADIYQTPRYLVIGTGKKITLECSQTMGHDKMYWYQQDPGMELHLIHYSYGVNSTEKGDLSSESTVSRIRTEHFPLTLESARPSHTSQYLCASSDLTQGWKGNTIYFGEGSWLTVV.

This clone was observed a few times. This rearrangement joins TRBV6-2 or TRBV6-3 to TRBJ2-5; 7 bases line up with TRBD1. The junction had 5 bases not matched to a gene; V was cut back by 0 bases and J by 7 bases. CDR1 is MNHEY, CDR2 SVGEGT, per germline. The CDR3 has 14 residues. The CDR3 DNA reads as TGTGCCAGCAGTTACTCGACAGGGCGGCGGACCCAGTACTTC. Residues: CASSYSTGRRTQYF.

The rearrangement uses TRBV19 and TRBJ2-3, with 8 positions matching TRBD2. V gave up 10 bases and J gave up 3 bases; unmatched junction bases: 15. CDR3 length equals 16 residues. Germline V lookup: CDR1 LNHDA, CDR2 SQIVND (reference sequence). The CDR3 protein is CATRTGGASGTDTQYF. The DNA of the CDR3 is TGTGCCACCCGGACGGGAGGGGCTAGCGGAACAGATACGCAGTATTTT. The whole variable domain, remainder taken from reference TRBV19 and TRBJ2-3, is DGGITQSPKYLFRKEGQNVTLSCEQNLNHDAMYWYRQDPGQGLRLIYYSQIVNDFQKGDIAEGYSVSREKKESFPLTVTSAQKNPTAFYLCATRTGGASGTDTQYFGPGTRLTVL.

This rearrangement joins TRBV19 to TRBJ1-1; tentative D call: TRBD1 (6 bases). V lost 6 bases, J lost 3 bases, and 17 bases lay in between. Germline CDR1 reads LNHDA; CDR2 reads SQIVND (reference sequence). CDR3 length: 15 residues. The CDR3 sequence is CASRPILQGYTEAFF. In nucleotides, the CDR3 is TGTGCCAGTAGACCCATATTACAGGGTTACACTGAAGCTTTCTTT.

The V and J genes are TRBV27 and TRBJ2-3, with 9 nucleotides matching TRBD2. V lost 4 bases and J lost 15; bases outside the gene matches: 14. Germline V gene lookup returns CDR1 MNHEY and CDR2 SMNVEV (reference sequence). The CDR3 loop spans 14 amino acids. The CDR3 sequence: CASSSRGSGRVGYF. The CDR3, as DNA: TGTGCCAGCAGTTCGCGGGGTAGCGGGAGAGTAGGTTATTTT.

This chain connects TRBV5-6 to TRBJ2-7; 9 bases fit TRBD1. Germline V lookup: CDR1 SGHDT, CDR2 YYEEEE. J lost 6 bases, V lost 4 bases, and 8 bases had no gene match. This CDR3 is built from 14 residues. CDR3 sequence: CASSIGTGRGEQYV. In DNA form, the CDR3 reads TGTGCCAGCAGCATAGGGACAGGGCGAGGCGAGCAGTACGTC.

This chain links TRBV7-2 with TRBJ2-1, with 7 nucleotides matching TRBD2. Germline V gives CDR1 SGHTA, CDR2 FQGNSA. Trimming at V came to 5 bases and at J to 2 bases, leaving 6 bases not matched to a gene. The CDR3 totals 15 residues. DNA for the CDR3: TGTGCCAGCAGCCTATCACGGGGGGCCTACAATGAGCAGTTCTTC. Protein sequence: CASSLSRGAYNEQFF.

This chain joins TRBV7-2 and TRBJ2-5; D may be TRBD2 (5 bases). This CDR3 has 16 residues. Trimming stripped 3 bases from V and 1 base from J, with 15 bases between. In germline, CDR1 is SGHTA, CDR2 FQGNSA. The CDR3 spells CASSLGYGEFQETQYF. As DNA, the CDR3 is TGTGCCAGCAGCTTGGGGTACGGGGAGTTCCAAGAGACCCAGTACTTC.

This rearrangement joins TRBV13 to TRBJ2-3; perhaps TRBD2 as D (6 bases). The CDR3 has 15 residues. V gave up 0 bases and J gave up 3 bases, with 10 bases separating them. Germline CDR1 is PRHDT and CDR2 is FYEKMQ (reference sequence). CDR3 amino acids: CASSLGGTLTDTQYF. CDR3 nucleotides: TGTGCCAGCAGCTTAGGTGGGACTCTTACAGATACGCAGTATTTT.

This chain joins TRBV10-2 and TRBJ2-7, with D possibly being TRBD2 (7 bases). The CDR3 is made up of 13 amino acids. Trimming pared 2 bases from V and 6 bases from J, leaving 11 bases between. Germline V gene data show CDR1 as WSHSY and CDR2 as SAAADI. In nucleotides, the CDR3 is TGCGCCAGCAGTGAGAGGGGGGGCTCCGAGCAGTACTTC. This gives the protein CASSERGGSEQYF.

Concerning this clone: The sample carries other DNA sequences with the same CDR3. V gene TRBV2 combines with J gene TRBJ2-2; no clear D gene. Between the trimmed V and J ends, which lost 5 bases and 1 base, there was a span of 2 bases. CDR3 length: 12 residues. The germline V gene has CDR1 SNHLY and CDR2 FYNNEI. The CDR3, as DNA: TGTGCCAGCAGTCTGAACACCGGGGAGCTGTTTTTT. Translation gives CASSLNTGELFF. The variable domain in full, completed from reference TRBV2 and TRBJ2-2, reads EPEVTQTPSHQVTQMGQEVILRCVPISNHLYFYWYRQILGQKVEFLVSFYNNEISEKSEIFDDQFSVERPDGSNFTLKIRSTKLEDSAMYFCASSLNTGELFFGEGSRLTVL.

V and J are TRBV28 and TRBJ2-5; 9 bases match TRBD1. The CDR3 consists of 15 residues. CDR1 is MDHEN, CDR2 SYDVKM, per germline. After removal of 7 bases from V and 3 bases from J, the junction contained 9 bases not matched to a gene. The CDR3, as DNA: TGTGCCAGCATCGAACAGGGGGCACCCAAAGAGACCCAGTACTTC. Translated, it gives CASIEQGAPKETQYF.

The chain has TRBV2 and TRBJ2-3, with 9 bases identical to TRBD2. Germline V gives CDR1 SNHLY, CDR2 FYNNEI. The J segment lost 4 bases and the V segment lost 3 bases, leaving 5 bases of the junction unmatched. CDR3 length: 15 residues. This CDR3 is CASSDIAGAADTQYF. DNA of the CDR3: TGTGCCAGCAGTGATATAGCGGGAGCTGCAGATACGCAGTATTTT.

This chain connects TRBV4-3 to TRBJ2-7; 8 nucleotides agree with TRBD1. Germline values: CDR1 LGHNA, CDR2 YSLEER. This CDR3 has 16 amino acids. J lost 7 bases, V lost 1 base, and 12 bases had no gene match. The CDR3 sequence: CASSQGLGQGAHEQYF. The CDR3 region has the DNA TGCGCCAGCAGCCAAGGCCTGGGCCAGGGGGCGCATGAGCAGTACTTC.

The rearrangement links TRBV30 to TRBJ2-3; possible D gene TRBD2, 6 bases. Per germline, CDR1 GTSNPN and CDR2 SVGIG (reference sequence). Trimming stripped 3 bases from V and 2 bases from J, with 18 bases between. The CDR3 covers 16 residues. The CDR3 DNA follows: TGTGCCTGGAGGCCTTCCGGGACTCCCTTCACAGATACGCAGTATTTT. Its protein product is CAWRPSGTPFTDTQYF.

This rearrangement joins TRBV3-1 (or the pseudogene TRBV3-2) to TRBJ2-3; TRBD2 agrees at 10 bases. J lost 4 bases, V lost 8 bases, and 9 bases had no gene match. The germline V gene has CDR1 LGHDT and CDR2 YNNKEL (reference sequence). This CDR3 spans 15 amino acids. The CDR3, as DNA: TGTGCCAGCTCAGAAGCGGGGGGGCGGGCAGATACGCAGTATTTT. It translates to CASSEAGGRADTQYF.

CDR3 sequence (DNA): TGTGCCATCAGTGAGTCGGAAACAGCTCAGCCCCAGCATTTT. This translates into CAISESETAQPQHF. The chain employs TRBV10-3 and TRBJ1-5, with D unclear. V lost 0 bases to trimming and J lost 6 bases, with 9 bases between them. The CDR3 runs to 14 residues. CDR1 is ENHRY and CDR2 is SYGVKD in the germline V gene.

DNA for the CDR3: TGCGCCAGCAGTGAGTCCCGGGTAGCCTACAATGAGCAGTTCTTC. Its protein is CASSESRVAYNEQFF. J is TRBJ2-1 and V is TRBV10-1; no firm D call. Trimming took off 0 bases at V and 2 bases at J, with 8 bases between the two ends. The germline V gene encodes CDR1 WNHNN and CDR2 SYGVQD (reference sequence). This CDR3 region has 15 residues.

The chain is built from TRBV11-2 and TRBJ2-2; 9 positions match TRBD1. Germline CDR1 SGHAT, CDR2 FQNNGV. The J segment lost 6 bases and the V segment lost 5 bases, leaving 16 bases of the junction unmatched. This CDR3 spans 18 amino acids. As DNA, the CDR3 is TGTGCCAGCAGCCCACCCCAAACTCGGACAGGGGAGGCCGGGGAGCTGTTTTTT. Amino acids: CASSPPQTRTGEAGELFF.

The chain couples TRBV6-5 to TRBJ1-1; 8 bases fit TRBD1. V shed 6 bases and J 0 bases; nucleotides not matched to a gene: 6. CDR3 length: 15 amino acids. Germline CDR1 is MNHEY and CDR2 is SVGAGI. The CDR3 coding sequence is TGTGCCAGCAGACCTACAGGGGGATTGAACACTGAAGCTTTCTTT. Amino acid sequence: CASRPTGGLNTEAFF.